This is a list of T cell receptor beta chains from one sample in a study of cytomegalovirus exposure and HLA in healthy donors. TCRdb's copy holds only in-frame clones and misses some; the assay was immunoSEQ multiplex PCR. The sample comprises 120,000 or so clones, 70% to 90% of which are singletons, and about 1.9% rests with the top ten. The material sequenced was PBMCs. These receptors were taken from a woman in her late teens or twenties in good health and CMV-seronegative. Both conserved end residues are part of each CDR3. The order of the fields is V gene, clone size, D gene, J gene, CDR3 DNA, CDR3 protein. A D gene is named only where the DNA matches it firmly. A clone size is listed for some rows: how often the clone was seen (once, few, many), or a class if it is expanded.

>TRBV21-1|once|.|TRBJ1-2
TGTGCCAGCAGCAAAGACAGGGGCTATGGCTACACCTTC
CASSKDRGYGYTF
>TRBV28|.|TRBD2|TRBJ2-7
TGTGCCAGCAGTTTAGCGGGAGGGCCCAACTACGAGCAGTACTTC
CASSLAGGPNYEQYF
>TRBV6-5|.|.|TRBJ1-5
TGTGCCAGCAGACGCGATGGGGCAGGCAATCAGCCCCAGCATTTT
CASRRDGAGNQPQHF
>TRBV5-8|.|.|TRBJ2-2
TGTGCCAGCAGCTTGTACGGGTCTCGCACCGGGGAGCTGTTTTTT
CASSLYGSRTGELFF
>TRBV28|.|.|TRBJ1-2
TGTGCCAGCAGGAACCCGCGTCGGGGTGGCTACACCTTC
CASRNPRRGGYTF
>TRBV27|.|TRBD2|TRBJ2-5
TGTGCCAGCAGCAAGGGGCTAGCGGGGCCCCAAGAGACCCAGTACTTC
CASSKGLAGPQETQYF
>TRBV18|.|.|TRBJ2-1
TGTGCCAGCTCACCTCTTCCAAATTCGCGGGGGCGCTCGGTTGAGCAGTTCTTC
CASSPLPNSRGRSVEQFF
>TRBV28|.|.|TRBJ1-4
TGTGCCAGCAGCTGGGGGGGCCTTGAAAAACTGTTTTTT
CASSWGGLEKLFF
>TRBV2|few|.|TRBJ1-5
TGTGCCAGCAGTGAAGAGTGGACAGAGAATCAGCCCCAGCATTTT
CASSEEWTENQPQHF
>TRBV27|.|TRBD2|TRBJ2-7
TGTGCCAGCAGTCGGGAAACTAGCGCTAACGAGCAGTACTTC
CASSRETSANEQYF
>TRBV28|.|.|TRBJ1-1
TGTGCCAGCAGTTTCGGGACATTAGAAGCTTTCTTT
CASSFGTLEAFF
>TRBV7-9|.|.|TRBJ2-5
TGTGCCAGCAGCTTACCTGGGTGGGGGGGCGAGGAGACCCAGTACTTC
CASSLPGWGGEETQYF
>TRBV25-1|.|TRBD1|TRBJ1-4
TGTGCCAGCAGTCTGTTGGACAGGGACAGTGAAAAACTGTTTTTT
CASSLLDRDSEKLFF
>TRBV5-1|.|TRBD1|TRBJ2-7
TGCGCCAGCAGCTTCCACTTACAGGGGGCCAGCTCCTACGAGCAGTACTTC
CASSFHLQGASSYEQYF
>TRBV5-6|.|TRBD2|TRBJ2-5
TGTGCCAGCAGCCGTAGCGGGGTCCAAGAGACCCAGTACTTC
CASSRSGVQETQYF
>TRBV19|.|TRBD1|TRBJ1-2
TGTGCCAGTAGTACACGGGACAGGACCTATGGCTACACCTTC
CASSTRDRTYGYTF
>TRBV7-9|.|.|TRBJ1-1
TGTGCCAGCACCATCCAAGGGGTGAGAGGGAACACTGAAGCTTTCTTT
CASTIQGVRGNTEAFF
>TRBV2|.|TRBD1|TRBJ2-1
TGTGCCAGCAGTCCCGACAGGGTCAATGAGCAGTTCTTC
CASSPDRVNEQFF
>TRBV9|.|TRBD2|TRBJ2-7
TGTGCCAGCAGCGTAAGCGGGAGTGGGTACGAGCAGTACTTC
CASSVSGSGYEQYF
>TRBV29-1|.|.|TRBJ1-4
TGCAGCACCACAGGGCCGGATGAAAAACTGTTTTTT
CSTTGPDEKLFF
>TRBV30|.|TRBD2|TRBJ2-7
TGTGCCTGGAGGGGCGGGGGGTCCGGAACCTACGAGCAGTACTTC
CAWRGGGSGTYEQYF